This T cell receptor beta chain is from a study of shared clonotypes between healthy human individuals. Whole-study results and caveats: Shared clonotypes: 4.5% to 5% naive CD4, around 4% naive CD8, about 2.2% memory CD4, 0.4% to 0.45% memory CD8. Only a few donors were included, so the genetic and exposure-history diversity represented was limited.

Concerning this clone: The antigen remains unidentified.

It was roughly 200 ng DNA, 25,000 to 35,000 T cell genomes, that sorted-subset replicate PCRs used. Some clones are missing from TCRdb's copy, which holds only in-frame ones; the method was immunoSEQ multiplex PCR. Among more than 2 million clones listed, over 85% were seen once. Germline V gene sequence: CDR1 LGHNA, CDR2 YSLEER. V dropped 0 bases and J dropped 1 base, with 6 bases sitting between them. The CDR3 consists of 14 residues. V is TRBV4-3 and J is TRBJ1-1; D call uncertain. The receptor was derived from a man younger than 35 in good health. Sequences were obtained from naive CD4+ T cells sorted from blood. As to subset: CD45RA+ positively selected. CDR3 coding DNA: TGCGCCAGCAGCCAAGATTATCGGAACACTGAAGCTTTCTTT. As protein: CASSQDYRNTEAFF.